The 21 T cell receptor beta chains in this list originate from one sample, sequenced in a study of T cell responses to AZD1222 COVID-19 vaccine. Measured with immunoSEQ multiplex PCR; TCRdb has only the in-frame clones, and not every one. The data hold about 130,000 clones, with 88% observed a single time. The input for sequencing was peripheral blood, taken on day 0 of AZD1222 vaccination. The receptors derive from an adult in good health.

V and J are TRBV12-1 and TRBJ2-3; the D call in the table, TRBD2, was not verified against the DNA. TRBV12-1 is a known pseudogene. This CDR3 region has 19 residues. This CDR3 reads CASSSGQRESWASTDTQYF. The CDR3 DNA reads TGTGCCAGCAGTTCCGGCCAGCGGGAGTCGTGGGCTAGCACAGATACGCAGTATTTT.

In this sample, this clone turned up many times. The CDR3, as DNA: TGTGCCAGCAGCTCGACAGGATATCAGCCCCAGCATTTT. It yields the protein CASSSTGYQPQHF. This rearrangement joins TRBV27 to TRBJ1-5; D is perhaps TRBD1 (6 bases). The CDR3 runs 13 residues. The V gene's germline CDR1 is MNHEY and CDR2 SMNVEV (reference sequence). Trimming cost V 6 bases and J 5 bases, with 11 bases left between them.

This clone was seen only a few times. The chain has TRBV28 and TRBJ1-2; D remains unclear. Trimming left V 6 bases short and J 8 bases short, with 16 bases between. The CDR3 is made up of 13 amino acids. The germline V gene encodes CDR1 MDHEN and CDR2 SYDVKM. Written as DNA, the CDR3 is TGTGCCAGCAGGTCCGGTCAGTCGGGAGGCTACACCTTC. This gives the protein CASRSGQSGGYTF.

This rearrangement joins TRBV5-1 to TRBJ2-3; maybe TRBD2 (6 bases). The CDR3 extends over 15 amino acids. From germline, CDR1 is SGHRS and CDR2 YFSETQ. V gave up 4 bases and J gave up 0 bases, with 12 bases separating them. The chain's CDR3 is CASSPEGSSTDTQYF. The CDR3 DNA follows: TGCGCCAGCAGCCCGGAGGGATCCAGCACAGATACGCAGTATTTT.

The V gene is TRBV6-5, the J gene TRBJ1-5; 7 bases fit TRBD1. The CDR3 is made up of 14 amino acids. With 5 bases clipped from V and 7 bases from J, the junction kept 8 bases outside the gene matches. Germline V gives CDR1 MNHEY, CDR2 SVGAGI. DNA for the CDR3: TGTGCCAGCAGTCCCCGACAGGGCGGACAGCCCCAGCATTTT. Translated: CASSPRQGGQPQHF.

The chain combines TRBV9 with TRBJ1-4; a possible D gene is TRBD1 (5 bases). The CDR3 is 17 amino acids. In germline, CDR1 is SGDLS, CDR2 YYNGEE. The V and J ends lost 0 bases and 0 bases respectively, with 12 bases between them. The CDR3 reads CASSVGPPGPTNEKLFF. DNA of the CDR3: TGTGCCAGCAGCGTAGGACCCCCGGGGCCAACTAATGAAAAACTGTTTTTT.

V gene TRBV19 combines with J gene TRBJ2-3; no reliable D call. The CDR3 totals 11 residues. CDR1 and CDR2 from the germline V gene are LNHDA and SQIVND (reference sequence). V shed 3 bases and J shed 6 bases, with 4 bases lying between them. This CDR3 reads CASSIWDTQYF. The CDR3, as DNA: TGTGCCAGTAGTATTTGGGATACGCAGTATTTT.

This chain links TRBV7-3 with TRBJ2-1; TRBD2 matches at 9 bases. CDR3 length: 16 amino acids. Unmatched junction bases numbered 11, after V lost 5 bases and J lost 6 bases. Germline CDR1 is SGHTA and CDR2 is FQGTGA. The CDR3 DNA reads as TGTGCCAGCAGCCCCGTTCGGCGGGGGGGCATCAATGAGCAGTTCTTC. The encoded protein is CASSPVRRGGINEQFF.

The CDR3: CASSRTGAHPAAYGYTF. The DNA for the CDR3 is TGTGCCAGCAGCCGAACTGGCGCGCACCCGGCAGCCTATGGCTACACCTTC. The chain has TRBV11-2 and TRBJ1-2; D gene ambiguous. V shed 5 bases and J shed 4 bases, with 23 bases lying between them. The CDR3 length is 17 residues. CDR1 and CDR2 (germline): SGHAT, FQNNGV.

Only a few counts were recorded for this clone. The chain is built from TRBV5-1 and TRBJ1-1; D unresolved. Germline V gene lookup returns CDR1 SGHRS and CDR2 YFSETQ. Trimming removed 5 bases at V and 7 bases at J, with 18 bases between. The CDR3 contains 14 residues. CDR3 protein: CASSSGSGPYEAFF. CDR3 nucleotide sequence: TGCGCCAGCAGTTCCGGTTCAGGACCCTATGAAGCTTTCTTT.

The V and J genes are TRBV19 and TRBJ1-5, with 7 bases fitting TRBD1. J was trimmed by 7 bases and V by 6 bases; bases with no gene match: 6. Germline values: CDR1 LNHDA, CDR2 SQIVND (reference sequence). The CDR3 is 13 amino acids. The CDR3 DNA is TGTGCCAGTAGGACAGGGATATGGCAGCCCCAGCATTTT. It encodes CASRTGIWQPQHF.

The rearrangement links TRBV5-4 to TRBJ1-3; TRBD1 matches 7 bases. Germline lookup yields CDR1 SGHNT and CDR2 YYREEE (reference sequence). V gave up 4 bases and J gave up 4 bases; unmatched junction bases: 14. The length of the CDR3 is 17 residues. CDR3 residues: CASSPTFEGALGNTIYF. The CDR3 region has the DNA TGTGCCAGCAGCCCTACCTTTGAGGGGGCGCTGGGAAACACCATATATTTT. The full variable domain, in which reference TRBV5-4 and TRBJ1-3 provide the parts outside the CDR3, is ETGVTQSPTHLIKTRGQQVTLRCSSQSGHNTVSWYQQALGQGPQFIFQYYREEENGRGNFPPRFSGLQFPNYSSELNVNALELDDSALYLCASSPTFEGALGNTIYFGEGSWLTVV.

This clone has only a few counts. The chain employs TRBV2 and TRBJ1-6; D uncertain. The CDR3 extends over 11 amino acids. V lost 6 bases to trimming and J lost 14 bases, with 11 bases between them. Germline assignment: CDR1 SNHLY and CDR2 FYNNEI. CDR3 region: CASREGLALHF. CDR3 in DNA: TGTGCCAGCAGGGAGGGTCTCGCCCTCCACTTT.

The chain combines TRBV19 with TRBJ1-1; D gene unclear. V was shortened by 4 bases and J by 7 bases, with 16 bases between the two germline ends. The germline CDR1 and CDR2 sequences are LNHDA and SQIVND (reference sequence). CDR3 length: 14 residues. DNA of the CDR3: TGTGCCAGTAGTAGCGGTAAGATGCGCGTTGAAGCTTTCTTT. Translation gives CASSSGKMRVEAFF. The full variable domain, with the rest looked up from reference TRBV19 and TRBJ1-1, is DGGITQSPKYLFRKEGQNVTLSCEQNLNHDAMYWYRQDPGQGLRLIYYSQIVNDFQKGDIAEGYSVSREKKESFPLTVTSAQKNPTAFYLCASSSGKMRVEAFFGQGTRLTVV.

This chain connects TRBV28 to TRBJ1-3, with 7 bases aligning to TRBD1. J was trimmed by 4 bases and V by 8 bases; bases with no gene match: 14. This CDR3 is 16 amino acids long. Per germline, CDR1 MDHEN and CDR2 SYDVKM. The CDR3 nucleotides are TGTGCCAGCTTCGAGCCAGGGGGAGGAAAGGGAAACACCATATATTTT. This codes for CASFEPGGGKGNTIYF.

This clone has only one observation. The chain links TRBV10-3 to TRBJ2-7; TRBD2 agrees at 10 bases. This CDR3 contains 14 residues. The germline V gene encodes CDR1 ENHRY and CDR2 SYGVKD. The V gene end was trimmed by 8 bases and the J gene end by 0 bases; junction bases not matched to a gene: 4. As DNA, the CDR3 is TGTGCCATCCGAGCGGGAGGGCTCTCCTACGAGCAGTACTTC. Its protein product is CAIRAGGLSYEQYF.

V gene TRBV5-1 combines with J gene TRBJ1-1, with D possibly matching TRBD1 (6 bases). CDR1 and CDR2 from the germline V gene are SGHRS and YFSETQ. The CDR3 contains 14 residues. V shed 4 bases and J shed 5 bases, with 15 bases lying between them. The DNA of the CDR3 is TGCGCCAGCAGCACGACAGGATCGGGGACTGAAGCTTTCTTT. Its translation: CASSTTGSGTEAFF.

This clone was detected only once. The chain uses TRBV19 and TRBJ1-2, with TRBD1 identical over 8 bases. The junction had 6 bases not matched to a gene; V was cut back by 3 bases and J by 9 bases. Germline CDR1 and CDR2: LNHDA and SQIVND (reference sequence). The CDR3 consists of 13 residues. The CDR3 DNA is TGTGCCAGTAGTATTCCGGGACAGGCAAGCTACACCTTC. Translation gives CASSIPGQASYTF.

The chain employs TRBV28 and TRBJ1-5; no definite D call. In germline, CDR1 is MDHEN, CDR2 SYDVKM. This CDR3 is built from 16 residues. Trimming stripped 1 base from V and 3 bases from J, with 13 bases between. The DNA for the CDR3 is TGTGCCAGCAGTTTATTTCGGACGGCAAACAATCAGCCCCAGCATTTT. Its translation: CASSLFRTANNQPQHF.

The chain is built from TRBV29-1 and TRBJ1-1, with no clear D. V lost 5 bases to trimming and J lost 1 base, with 11 bases between them. The CDR3 sequence is 13 residues long. Germline CDR1 SQVTM, CDR2 ANQGSEA. The CDR3 region has the DNA TGCAGCGTTTTACCTCAAGGGAACACTGAAGCTTTCTTT. It translates to CSVLPQGNTEAFF.

In this sample, this clone turned up once. At one boundary the junction diverges from the germline segment, which might be a read error. The V call is TRBV6-5, the J call TRBJ1-2; 9 nucleotides agree with TRBD1. The germline CDR1 and CDR2 sequences are MNHEY and SVGAGI. The CDR3 loop spans 15 amino acids. The CDR3 loop reads CASSNSGQGSYGYTF. As DNA, the CDR3 is TGTGCCAGCAGTAACTCGGGACAGGGCTCGTATGGCTACACCTTC.